Shown below are 13 T cell receptor beta chains from a single sample sequenced in a study of PD-L1 blockade in urothelial cancer. Repertoires were generated with immunoSEQ multiplex PCR, while TCRdb's copy carries only in-frame clones and drops some. In the table there are approximately 48,000 clones, approximately 79% of which are singletons. Time point given: pretreatment peripheral blood. This specimen was PBMCs, taken around atezolizumab (anti-PD-L1) treatment. Receptors were obtained from a man aged 70-80 years with urothelial cancer.

The chain joins TRBV19 to TRBJ2-1, with a possible D match to TRBD2 (5 bases). Trimming stripped 3 bases from V and 5 bases from J, with 8 bases between. The germline V gene has CDR1 LNHDA and CDR2 SQIVND (reference sequence). The CDR3 runs 13 residues. CDR3 sequence reads: CASSIGLNNEQFF. CDR3 coding DNA: TGTGCCAGTAGTATTGGACTTAACAATGAGCAGTTCTTC.

This rearrangement joins TRBV5-8 to TRBJ2-2; D unclear. Trimming cost V 0 bases and J 2 bases, with 8 bases left between them. The CDR3 length is 15 residues. Per germline, CDR1 SGHTS and CDR2 YDEGEE. The CDR3 DNA reads TGTGCCAGCAGCTTGGACTACGTCAACACCGGGGAGCTGTTTTTT. Its translation: CASSLDYVNTGELFF.

This chain joins TRBV19 and TRBJ2-2; tentative D call: TRBD1 (7 bases). The CDR3 length is 14 residues. V shed 2 bases and J shed 6 bases, with 10 bases lying between them. Germline V gives CDR1 LNHDA, CDR2 SQIVND (reference sequence). The CDR3 sequence is CASSIQGGAGELFF. The CDR3 DNA sequence: TGTGCCAGTAGTATACAGGGGGGAGCCGGGGAGCTGTTTTTT.

The chain employs TRBV6-5 and TRBJ1-3; 7 nucleotides align to TRBD1. This CDR3 is built from 15 residues. CDR1 is MNHEY, CDR2 SVGAGI, per germline. Trimming removed 5 bases from V and 5 bases from J; junction bases left unmatched: 9. The CDR3 DNA follows: TGTGCCAGCAGTACTACGGGACAGTTAAGAAACACCATATATTTT. This sequence encodes CASSTTGQLRNTIYF.

The rearrangement uses TRBV19 and TRBJ1-5; 9 nucleotides agree with TRBD1. The CDR3 sequence is 14 residues long. The V gene's germline CDR1 is LNHDA and CDR2 SQIVND (reference sequence). V trimming: 6 bases; J trimming: 5 bases; junction bases outside the gene matches: 5. CDR3 bases: TGTGCCAGTAGAGAGCGGGACAGGGATCAGCCCCAGCATTTT. It codes for CASRERDRDQPQHF.

CDR3 residues: CAISEGATGNQPQHF. CDR3 coding DNA: TGTGCCATCAGTGAGGGGGCCACTGGGAATCAGCCCCAGCATTTT. V usage is TRBV10-3 and J usage is TRBJ1-5; D is possibly TRBD1 (5 bases). Trimming cost V 2 bases and J 4 bases, with 12 bases left between them. CDR3 length: 15 amino acids. Germline V lookup: CDR1 ENHRY, CDR2 SYGVKD.

V gene TRBV10-2 combines with J gene TRBJ1-5; the D is unclear. The CDR3 is 14 amino acids. V lost 10 bases to trimming and J lost 1 base, with 14 bases between them. Germline loops: CDR1 WSHSY, CDR2 SAAADI. DNA of the CDR3: TGCGCCACCTGGCCGGGATCGAGCAATCAGCCCCAGCATTTT. It translates to CATWPGSSNQPQHF.

V and J are TRBV15 and TRBJ2-5; D is undetermined. This CDR3 has 15 residues. With 0 bases removed from V and 1 base from J, the gap between germline ends came to 9 bases. Germline V gene lookup returns CDR1 LNHNV and CDR2 YYDKDF (reference sequence). The CDR3 DNA sequence: TGTGCCACCAGCAGAGATTTGAGTTTCCAAGAGACCCAGTACTTC. It codes for CATSRDLSFQETQYF.

A few counts support this clone. This chain uses TRBV9 with TRBJ2-3, with TRBD2 matching over 8 bases. The J segment lost 6 bases and the V segment lost 0 bases, leaving 6 bases of the junction unmatched. The CDR3 is 15 residues long. The V gene's germline CDR1 is SGDLS and CDR2 YYNGEE. CDR3 bases: TGTGCCAGCAGCGTAGGGGCTAGCGGGTTGGATACGCAGTATTTT. It encodes CASSVGASGLDTQYF.

The V gene is TRBV4-1, the J gene TRBJ2-5; no definite D call. Germline CDR1 reads MGHRA; CDR2 reads YSYEKL. CDR3 length: 14 residues. V dropped 0 bases and J dropped 4 bases, with 9 bases sitting between them. CDR3 loop: CASSQDAGLETQYF. The CDR3 region has the DNA TGCGCCAGCAGCCAAGATGCCGGTTTAGAGACCCAGTACTTC.

The chain combines TRBV27 with TRBJ2-5, with D possibly being TRBD2 (5 bases). Germline V gene sequence: CDR1 MNHEY, CDR2 SMNVEV (reference sequence). This CDR3 is 14 amino acids long. V was shortened by 2 bases and J by 5 bases, with 12 bases between the two germline ends. The CDR3 loop reads CASSLAGRRETQYF. The CDR3 nucleotides are TGTGCCAGCAGTTTAGCGGGCAGGAGGGAGACCCAGTACTTC.

This chain links TRBV15 with TRBJ1-3, with a weak D call TRBD1 (5 bases). The V end was cut by 1 base, the J end by 0 bases, with 7 bases between. The germline CDR1 and CDR2 sequences are LNHNV and YYDKDF (reference sequence). The CDR3 totals 15 residues. The CDR3 nucleotides read TGTGCCACCAGCAGAGGACAGAGCTCTGGAAACACCATATATTTT. It is translated as CATSRGQSSGNTIYF. Using reference TRBV15 and TRBJ1-3 for the parts outside the CDR3, the full variable domain is DAMVIQNPRYQVTQFGKPVTLSCSQTLNHNVMYWYQQKSSQAPKLLFHYYDKDFNNEADTPDNFQSRRPNTSFCFLDIRSPGLGDTAMYLCATSRGQSSGNTIYFGEGSWLTVV.

This chain connects TRBV28 to TRBJ2-1, with TRBD2 matching 7 bases. V was pared by 7 bases and J by 2 bases, with 8 bases of the junction left unmatched. Germline V gene lookup returns CDR1 MDHEN and CDR2 SYDVKM. This CDR3 is built from 15 residues. This CDR3 reads CASTRWGGTYNEQFF. As DNA, the CDR3 is TGTGCCAGCACCCGTTGGGGGGGAACCTACAATGAGCAGTTCTTC.